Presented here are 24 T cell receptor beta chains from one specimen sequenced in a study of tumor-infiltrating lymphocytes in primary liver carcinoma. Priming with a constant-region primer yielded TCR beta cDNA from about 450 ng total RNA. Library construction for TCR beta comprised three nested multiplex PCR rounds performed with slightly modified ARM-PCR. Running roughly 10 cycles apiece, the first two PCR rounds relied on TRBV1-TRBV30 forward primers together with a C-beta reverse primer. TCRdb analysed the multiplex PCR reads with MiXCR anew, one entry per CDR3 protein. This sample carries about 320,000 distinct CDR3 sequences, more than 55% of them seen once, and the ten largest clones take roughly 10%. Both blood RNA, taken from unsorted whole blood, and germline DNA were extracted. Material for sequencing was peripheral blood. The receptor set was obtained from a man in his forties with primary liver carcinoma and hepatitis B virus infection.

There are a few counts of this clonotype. DNA of the CDR3: TGTGCCAGCAGCTTAGCGAGGAGCGGAGCGGCCACAGATACGCAGTATTTT. Residues: CASSLARSGAATDTQYF. The gene calls are TRBV7-9 and TRBJ2-3; a possible D gene is TRBD2 (5 bases). Trimming took off 0 bases at V and 2 bases at J, with 15 bases between the two ends. Germline V lookup: CDR1 SEHNR, CDR2 FQNEAQ (reference sequence). The CDR3 spans 17 residues. Drawing the rest from reference TRBV7-9 and TRBJ2-3, the complete variable domain is DTGVSQNPRHKITKRGQNVTFRCDPISEHNRLYWYRQTLGQGPEFLTYFQNEAQLEKSRLLSDRFSAERPKGSFSTLEIQRTEQGDSAMYLCASSLARSGAATDTQYFGPGTRLTVL.

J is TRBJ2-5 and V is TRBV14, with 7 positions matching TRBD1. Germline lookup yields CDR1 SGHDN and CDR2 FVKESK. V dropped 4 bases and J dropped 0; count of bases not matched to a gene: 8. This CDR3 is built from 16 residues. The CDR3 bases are TGTGCCAGCAGCCGCACAGGGGCCACATACCAAGAGACCCAGTACTTC. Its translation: CASSRTGATYQETQYF.

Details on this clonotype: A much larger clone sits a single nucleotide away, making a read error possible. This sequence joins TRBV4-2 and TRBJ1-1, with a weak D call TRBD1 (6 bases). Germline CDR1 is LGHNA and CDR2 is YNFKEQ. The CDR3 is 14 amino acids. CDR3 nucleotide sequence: TGTGCCAGCAGCAAGGCTGGACAGTCGACTGAAGCTCTCTTT. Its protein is CASSKAGQSTEALF.

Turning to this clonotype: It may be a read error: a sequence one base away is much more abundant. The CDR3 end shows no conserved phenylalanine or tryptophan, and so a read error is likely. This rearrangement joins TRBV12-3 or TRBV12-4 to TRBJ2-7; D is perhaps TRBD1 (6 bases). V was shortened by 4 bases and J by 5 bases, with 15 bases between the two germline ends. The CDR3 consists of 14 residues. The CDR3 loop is CASSSSQGFDEQYL. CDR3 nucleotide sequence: TGTGCCAGCAGTTCCTCACAGGGATTCGACGAGCAGTACCTC.

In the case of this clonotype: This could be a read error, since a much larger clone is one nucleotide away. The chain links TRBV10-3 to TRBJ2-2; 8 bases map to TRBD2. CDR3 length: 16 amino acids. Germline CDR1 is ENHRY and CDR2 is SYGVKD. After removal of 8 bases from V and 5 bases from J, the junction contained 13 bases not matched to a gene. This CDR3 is CAIGSGSVLGTGELFF. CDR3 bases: TGTGCCATCGGCAGCGGGAGTGTCTTGGGGACCGGGGAGCTGTTTTTT.

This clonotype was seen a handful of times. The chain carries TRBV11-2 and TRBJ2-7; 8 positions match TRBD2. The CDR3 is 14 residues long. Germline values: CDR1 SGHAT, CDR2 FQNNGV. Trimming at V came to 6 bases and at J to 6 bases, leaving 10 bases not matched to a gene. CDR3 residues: CASSLLAEGGEQYF. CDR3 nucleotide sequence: TGTGCCAGCAGTTTACTAGCGGAAGGGGGCGAGCAGTACTTC. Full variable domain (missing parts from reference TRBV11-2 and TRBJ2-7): EAGVAQSPRYKIIEKRQSVAFWCNPISGHATLYWYQQILGQGPKLLIQFQNNGVVDDSQLPKDRFSAERLKGVDSTLKIQPAKLEDSAVYLCASSLLAEGGEQYFGPGTRLTVT.

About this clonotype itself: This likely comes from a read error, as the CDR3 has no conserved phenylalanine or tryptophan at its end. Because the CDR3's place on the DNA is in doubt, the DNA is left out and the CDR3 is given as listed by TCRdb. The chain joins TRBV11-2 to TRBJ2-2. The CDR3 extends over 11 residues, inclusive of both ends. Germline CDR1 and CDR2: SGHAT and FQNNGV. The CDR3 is CASRQTGELFY.

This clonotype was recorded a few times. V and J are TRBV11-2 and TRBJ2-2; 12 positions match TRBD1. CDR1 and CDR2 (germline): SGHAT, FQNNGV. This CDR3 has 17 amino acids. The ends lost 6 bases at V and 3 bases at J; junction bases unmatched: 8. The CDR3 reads CASRPGDRGRDTGELFF. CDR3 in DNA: TGTGCCAGCAGACCCGGGGACAGGGGGCGAGACACCGGGGAGCTGTTTTTT.

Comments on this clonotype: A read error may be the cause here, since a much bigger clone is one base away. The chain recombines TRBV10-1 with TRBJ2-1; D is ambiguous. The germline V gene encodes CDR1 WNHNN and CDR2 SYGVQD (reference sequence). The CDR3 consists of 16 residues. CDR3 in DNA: TGCGCCAGCAGTGACGGCGGAGCAAGCTCCTACAATGAGCGGTTCTTC. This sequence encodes CASSDGGASSYNERFF.

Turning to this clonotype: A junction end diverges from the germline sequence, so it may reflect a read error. This CDR3 is CTIQGGGVNTVAFF. The DNA of the CDR3 is TGTACCATCCAAGGGGGAGGAGTGAACACTGTAGCTTTCTTT. The chain combines TRBV10-3 with TRBJ1-1, with TRBD1 as a possible D gene (6 bases). The CDR3 is 14 residues long. Germline CDR1 and CDR2: ENHRY and SYGVKD.

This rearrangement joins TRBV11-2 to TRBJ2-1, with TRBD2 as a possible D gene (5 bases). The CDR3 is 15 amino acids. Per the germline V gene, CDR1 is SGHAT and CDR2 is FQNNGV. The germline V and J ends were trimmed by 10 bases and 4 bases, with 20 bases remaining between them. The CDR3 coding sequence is TGTGCCAACTACCCCCCGGAGGCCGCGTACAATGAGCAGTTCTTC. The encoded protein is CANYPPEAAYNEQFF.

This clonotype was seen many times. The CDR3 sequence: CASSQDSTGEYYGYTF. CDR3 in DNA: TGTGCCAGCAGCCAAGATTCTACAGGGGAATACTATGGCTACACCTTC. The chain is built from TRBV4-2 and TRBJ1-2, with TRBD1 matching over 7 bases. V dropped 0 bases and J dropped 3; count of bases not matched to a gene: 7. The CDR3 consists of 16 residues. Germline V lookup: CDR1 LGHNA, CDR2 YNFKEQ.

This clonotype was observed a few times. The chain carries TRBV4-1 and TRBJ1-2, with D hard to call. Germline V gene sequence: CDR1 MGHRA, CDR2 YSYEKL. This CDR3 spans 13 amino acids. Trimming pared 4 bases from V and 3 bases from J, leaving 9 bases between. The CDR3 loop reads CASSPRPYYGYTF. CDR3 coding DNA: TGCGCCAGCAGCCCGCGGCCCTACTATGGCTACACCTTC.

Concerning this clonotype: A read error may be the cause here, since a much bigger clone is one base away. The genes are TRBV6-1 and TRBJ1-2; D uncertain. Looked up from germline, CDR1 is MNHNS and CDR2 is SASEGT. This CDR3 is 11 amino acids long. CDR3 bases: TGTGCCAATCGGTTTTCAGGCGGCTGCACCTTC. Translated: CANRFSGGCTF.

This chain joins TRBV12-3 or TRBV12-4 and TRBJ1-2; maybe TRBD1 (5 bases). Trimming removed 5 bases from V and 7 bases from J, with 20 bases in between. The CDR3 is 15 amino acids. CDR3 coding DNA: TGTGCCAGCAGTCAAGGGCGGGGCGATTCACGTGGCTACACCTTC. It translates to CASSQGRGDSRGYTF.

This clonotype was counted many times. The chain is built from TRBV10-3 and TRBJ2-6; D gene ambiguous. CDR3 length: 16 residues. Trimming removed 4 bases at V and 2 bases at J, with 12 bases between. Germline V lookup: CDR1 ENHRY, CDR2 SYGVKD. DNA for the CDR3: TGTGCCATCAGTGTAGGACCTCTGGCTGGGGCCAACGTCCTGACTTTC. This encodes CAISVGPLAGANVLTF.

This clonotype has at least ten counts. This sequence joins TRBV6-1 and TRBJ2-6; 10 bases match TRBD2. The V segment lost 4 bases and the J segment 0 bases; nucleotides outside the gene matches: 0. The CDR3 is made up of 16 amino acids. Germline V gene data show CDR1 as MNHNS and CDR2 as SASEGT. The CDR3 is CASSGLAGSGANVLTF. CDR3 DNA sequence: TGTGCCAGCAGTGGACTAGCGGGCTCTGGGGCCAACGTCCTGACTTTC.

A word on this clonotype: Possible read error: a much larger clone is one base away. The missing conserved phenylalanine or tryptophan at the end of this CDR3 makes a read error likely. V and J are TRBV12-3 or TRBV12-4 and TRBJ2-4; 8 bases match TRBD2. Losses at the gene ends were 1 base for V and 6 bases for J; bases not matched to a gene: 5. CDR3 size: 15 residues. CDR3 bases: TGTGCCAGCAGTTTAGTAGCCAGCGGGAGAAACATTCAGTACCTC. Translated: CASSLVASGRNIQYL.

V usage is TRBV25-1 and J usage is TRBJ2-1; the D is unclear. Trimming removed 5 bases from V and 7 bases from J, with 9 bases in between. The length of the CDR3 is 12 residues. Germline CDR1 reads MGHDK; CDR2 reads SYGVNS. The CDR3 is CASSLKGNEQFF. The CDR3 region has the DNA TGTGCCAGCAGTCTCAAAGGGAATGAGCAGTTCTTC.

DNA of the CDR3: TGTGCCAGCAGTCGGATTAACACCGGGGAGCTGTTTTTT. This translates into CASSRINTGELFF. The chain employs TRBV6-5 and TRBJ2-2; D is ambiguous. V dropped 5 bases and J dropped 2 bases, with 6 bases sitting between them. This CDR3 has 13 residues. Germline V CDR1 and CDR2: MNHEY, SVGAGI.

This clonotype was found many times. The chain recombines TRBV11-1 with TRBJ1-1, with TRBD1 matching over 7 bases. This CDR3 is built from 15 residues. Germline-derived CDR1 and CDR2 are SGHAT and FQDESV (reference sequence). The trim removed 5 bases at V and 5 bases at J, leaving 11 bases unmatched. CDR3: CASSPTGQQWTEAFF. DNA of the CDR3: TGTGCCAGCAGCCCCACGGGACAGCAGTGGACTGAAGCTTTCTTT.

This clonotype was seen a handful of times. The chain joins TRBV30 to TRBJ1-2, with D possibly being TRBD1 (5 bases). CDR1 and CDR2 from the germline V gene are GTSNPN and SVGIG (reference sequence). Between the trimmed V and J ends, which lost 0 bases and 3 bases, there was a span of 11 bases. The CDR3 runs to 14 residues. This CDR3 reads CAWSVQGVHYGYTF. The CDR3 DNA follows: TGTGCCTGGAGTGTACAAGGGGTGCACTATGGCTACACCTTC.

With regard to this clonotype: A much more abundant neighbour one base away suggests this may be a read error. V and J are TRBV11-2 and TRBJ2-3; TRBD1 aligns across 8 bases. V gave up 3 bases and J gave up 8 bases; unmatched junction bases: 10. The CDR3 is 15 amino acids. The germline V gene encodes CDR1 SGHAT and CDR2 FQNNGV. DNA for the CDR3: TGTGCCAGCAGCTTTGAGTCAGGGGGCACCGGTACGCAGTATTTT. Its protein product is CASSFESGGTGTQYF.

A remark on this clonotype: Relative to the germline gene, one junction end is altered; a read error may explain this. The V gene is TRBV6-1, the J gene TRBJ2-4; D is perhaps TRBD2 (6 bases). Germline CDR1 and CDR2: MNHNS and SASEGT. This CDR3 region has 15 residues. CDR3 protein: CASSPRGGPGNTQYF. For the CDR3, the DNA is TGTGCCAGCAGTCCAAGGGGAGGACCAGGAAACACTCAGTACTTC.